The 26 T cell receptor beta chains below were found in one sample sequenced in a study of T cells in localized non-small cell lung cancer. Here immunoSEQ multiplex PCR was the method, and the copy in TCRdb shows in-frame clones only, minus some. The table has approximately 100,000 clones, approximately 91% seen once; the top ten hold over 3.5%. The sample here was PBMCs, taken before any cancer treatment. These receptors all come from a woman between 35 and 70 years old with stage II squamous cell lung carcinoma.

The rearrangement joins TRBV19 to TRBJ1-1, with no clear D. CDR3 length: 15 amino acids. The germline gives CDR1 LNHDA, CDR2 SQIVND (reference sequence). V dropped 2 bases and J dropped 0 bases, with 10 bases sitting between them. The CDR3 nucleotides read TGTGCCAGTAGTATATTAGCACAGCTGAACACTGAAGCTTTCTTT. Translating gives CASSILAQLNTEAFF. Based on the CDR3 plus reference TRBV19 and TRBJ1-1, the full variable domain is DGGITQSPKYLFRKEGQNVTLSCEQNLNHDAMYWYRQDPGQGLRLIYYSQIVNDFQKGDIAEGYSVSREKKESFPLTVTSAQKNPTAFYLCASSILAQLNTEAFFGQGTRLTVV.

CDR3 sequence reads: CASSVGQLNTEAFF. The CDR3 DNA reads TGCGCCAGCAGCGTAGGACAGTTGAACACTGAAGCTTTCTTT. V usage is TRBV5-1 and J usage is TRBJ1-1; perhaps TRBD1 as D (6 bases). CDR3 size: 14 residues. CDR1 and CDR2 (germline): SGHRS, YFSETQ. The V gene lost 4 bases and the J gene lost 0 bases, with 10 bases spanning the gap.

The chain employs TRBV19 and TRBJ1-5; D remains ambiguous. The V end lost 2 bases, the J end lost 4 bases, and 12 bases lay between the germline ends. Germline V gene sequence: CDR1 LNHDA, CDR2 SQIVND (reference sequence). The CDR3 has 15 residues. The CDR3 nucleotides are TGTGCCAGTAGTATACTCTTCAAAGGGAATCAGCCCCAGCATTTT. It specifies CASSILFKGNQPQHF.

The chain links TRBV5-1 to TRBJ2-2; D is undetermined. Between the trimmed V and J ends, which lost 4 bases and 3 bases, there was a span of 19 bases. This CDR3 contains 17 residues. Per the germline V gene, CDR1 is SGHRS and CDR2 is YFSETQ. CDR3 in amino acids: CASSVQPGQWDTGELFF. The DNA for the CDR3 is TGCGCCAGCAGCGTACAACCCGGGCAATGGGACACCGGGGAGCTGTTTTTT.

CDR3 sequence: CASSPWTSPEREQFF. CDR3 sequence (DNA): TGTGCCAGCAGCCCTTGGACTAGCCCGGAGAGGGAGCAGTTCTTC. The chain joins TRBV7-9 to TRBJ2-1; 8 positions match TRBD2. The length of the CDR3 is 15 residues. V was pared by 5 bases and J by 10 bases, with 13 bases of the junction left unmatched. Germline lookup yields CDR1 SEHNR and CDR2 FQNEAQ (reference sequence).

This clone was observed once. This chain connects TRBV19 to TRBJ2-2; D tentatively fits TRBD1 or TRBD2 (5 bases each). The CDR3 is 15 amino acids. Germline V gene sequence: CDR1 LNHDA, CDR2 SQIVND (reference sequence). V lost 5 bases and J lost 7, with 17 bases in between. In nucleotides, the CDR3 is TGTGCCAGTAGTCCCCGGGACGGCTTCTTCGGGGAGCTGTTTTTT. Its translation is CASSPRDGFFGELFF.

The chain is built from TRBV6-1 and TRBJ2-7; D is uncertain. CDR3 size: 14 residues. Germline V CDR1 and CDR2: MNHNS, SASEGT. V was trimmed by 6 bases and J by 6 bases, leaving 18 bases between them. Here the CDR3 DNA reads TGTGCCAGCAGCGAGAAGATCTCCCCCCGCGAGCAGTACTTC. Translation gives CASSEKISPREQYF.

This chain uses TRBV19 with TRBJ1-1, with no clear D. Per the germline V gene, CDR1 is LNHDA and CDR2 is SQIVND (reference sequence). The CDR3 runs to 13 residues. Trimming took off 5 bases at V and 4 bases at J, with 11 bases between the two ends. The CDR3 bases are TGTGCCAGTAGTCCCGGATTCAGCACTGAAGCTTTCTTT. Its protein is CASSPGFSTEAFF.

V gene TRBV6-1 combines with J gene TRBJ1-4; 9 nucleotides line up with TRBD1. V shed 4 bases, J shed 7 bases, and the junction held 10 bases outside the gene matches. This CDR3 region has 16 residues. Germline assignment: CDR1 MNHNS and CDR2 SASEGT. This CDR3 reads CASSVVTGGVGEKLFF. The CDR3 coding sequence is TGTGCCAGCAGTGTGGTAACAGGGGGCGTGGGTGAAAAACTGTTTTTT.

This rearrangement joins TRBV7-9 to TRBJ2-1; tentative D call: TRBD1 (5 bases). Germline assignment: CDR1 SEHNR and CDR2 FQNEAQ (reference sequence). The CDR3 loop spans 13 amino acids. V was clipped by 5 bases and J by 5 bases, with 10 bases between them. In nucleotides, the CDR3 is TGTGCCAGCAGCGTTCCGACAGACAATGAGCAGTTCTTC. Translated: CASSVPTDNEQFF. The full variable domain, in which reference TRBV7-9 and TRBJ2-1 provide the parts outside the CDR3, is DTGVSQNPRHKITKRGQNVTFRCDPISEHNRLYWYRQTLGQGPEFLTYFQNEAQLEKSRLLSDRFSAERPKGSFSTLEIQRTEQGDSAMYLCASSVPTDNEQFFGPGTRLTVL.

This rearrangement joins TRBV29-1 to TRBJ2-1; the match to TRBD2 covers 10 bases. J lost 14 bases, V lost 4 bases, and 5 bases had no gene match. The CDR3 consists of 11 residues. The germline V gene encodes CDR1 SQVTM and CDR2 ANQGSEA. In nucleotides, the CDR3 is TGCAGCGTTGCGCTAGCGGGAGAAGAGTTCTTC. It encodes CSVALAGEEFF.

The chain employs TRBV5-8 and TRBJ1-1; D uncertain. The CDR3 consists of 13 residues. Germline CDR1 SGHTS, CDR2 YDEGEE. Trimming took 0 bases from V and 2 from J, leaving 5 bases between them. The CDR3 protein is CASSLEDNTEAFF. The CDR3 DNA follows: TGTGCCAGCAGCTTGGAGGATAACACTGAAGCTTTCTTT.

The rearrangement joins TRBV19 to TRBJ1-1; D is unresolved. The CDR3 runs to 14 residues. V was trimmed by 5 bases and J by 10 bases, leaving 20 bases between them. Germline CDR1 and CDR2: LNHDA and SQIVND (reference sequence). The CDR3 DNA reads TGTGCCAGTAGTGGATCGGGAGCCGCGGGGAGAGCTTTCTTT. It is translated as CASSGSGAAGRAFF.

This rearrangement joins TRBV28 to TRBJ1-1; D may be TRBD1 (5 bases). CDR1 is MDHEN and CDR2 is SYDVKM in the germline V gene. Between the trimmed V and J ends, which lost 2 bases and 6 bases, there was a span of 13 bases. This CDR3 has 14 amino acids. The CDR3 nucleotides read TGTGCCAGCAGTTTAATTCAGGGAAGGGCTGAAGCTTTCTTT. It encodes CASSLIQGRAEAFF.

The chain has TRBV5-4 and TRBJ1-2; 11 bases map to TRBD1. The V gene's germline CDR1 is SGHNT and CDR2 YYREEE (reference sequence). Trimming took 0 bases from V and 2 from J; bases not matched to a gene: 0. The CDR3 extends over 15 amino acids. The CDR3 spells CASSLGDRGNYGYTF. For the CDR3, the DNA is TGTGCCAGCAGCTTGGGGGACAGGGGGAACTATGGCTACACCTTC.

The chain has TRBV11-3 and TRBJ2-1, with 9 bases lining up with TRBD2. Germline trimming cut 5 bases from V and 4 bases from J; bases unmatched to any gene: 12. There are 17 residues in the CDR3. Germline CDR1 is SGHNT and CDR2 is YENEEA. CDR3 region: CASSPGGAGGLYNEQFF. In nucleotides, the CDR3 is TGTGCCAGCAGCCCCGGTGGAGCGGGGGGTCTTTACAATGAGCAGTTCTTC.

The chain combines TRBV6-1 with TRBJ1-1, with 10 bases matching TRBD1. Per the germline V gene, CDR1 is MNHNS and CDR2 is SASEGT. With V trimmed by 4 bases and J by 5 bases, 4 bases remained unmatched. This CDR3 is 14 amino acids long. CDR3 in DNA: TGTGCCAGCAGTGGGACAGGGGGTTGGACTGAAGCTTTCTTT. The encoded protein is CASSGTGGWTEAFF.

The chain is built from TRBV27 and TRBJ2-1; no clear D. This CDR3 is 12 amino acids long. Trimming pared 0 bases from V and 7 bases from J, leaving 4 bases between. CDR1 and CDR2 from the germline V gene are MNHEY and SMNVEV (reference sequence). The CDR3 DNA sequence: TGTGCCAGCAGTTTATCGAATAATGAGCAGTTCTTC. Amino acids: CASSLSNNEQFF.

The chain recombines TRBV18 with TRBJ2-7; no reliable D call. The CDR3 sequence is 12 residues long. The germline V and J ends were trimmed by 6 bases and 1 base, with 7 bases remaining between them. CDR1 and CDR2 from the germline V gene are KGHSH and LQKENI. CDR3 DNA: TGTGCCAGCTCGCCTGCTTCCTACGAGCAGTACTTC. Translating it yields CASSPASYEQYF. Complete variable domain (other parts from reference TRBV18 and TRBJ2-7): NAGVMQNPRHLVRRRGQEARLRCSPMKGHSHVYWYRQLPEEGLKFMVYLQKENIIDESGMPKERFSAEFPKEGPSILRIQQVVRGDSAAYFCASSPASYEQYFGPGTRLTVT.

The rearrangement joins TRBV4-2 to TRBJ1-2; D is undetermined. The germline CDR1 and CDR2 sequences are LGHNA and YNFKEQ. This CDR3 contains 13 residues. V was cut by 1 base and J by 3 bases, with 6 bases left in between. The CDR3 nucleotides are TGTGCCAGCAGCCAAGTTCAGGACTATGGCTACACCTTC. Translated: CASSQVQDYGYTF.

The chain uses TRBV5-1 and TRBJ2-7, with D tentatively TRBD1 (6 bases). The CDR3 is 14 amino acids. From germline, CDR1 is SGHRS and CDR2 YFSETQ. V was trimmed by 2 bases and J by 5 bases, leaving 14 bases between them. The CDR3 region is CASSFGQSGNEQYF. The CDR3 nucleotides are TGCGCCAGCAGCTTTGGACAGAGTGGGAACGAGCAGTACTTC.

The chain carries TRBV14 and TRBJ1-1; 8 bases are shared with TRBD1. The length of the CDR3 is 15 residues. J lost 5 bases, V lost 2 bases, and 7 bases had no gene match. CDR1 is SGHDN, CDR2 FVKESK, per germline. The chain's CDR3 is CASSQLTGVGTEAFF. In nucleotides, the CDR3 is TGTGCCAGCAGCCAACTGACAGGGGTCGGAACTGAAGCTTTCTTT.

The chain combines TRBV16 with TRBJ1-2; 7 bases agree with TRBD1. The V gene's germline CDR1 is KGHSY and CDR2 FQNENV. Losses at the gene ends were 6 bases for V and 8 bases for J; bases not matched to a gene: 6. This CDR3 region has 12 residues. The CDR3 sequence is CASRFTGDGYTF. In nucleotides, the CDR3 is TGTGCCAGCAGATTCACAGGGGACGGCTACACCTTC.

The V gene is TRBV5-1, the J gene TRBJ2-2; D possibly corresponds to TRBD2 (5 bases). Trimming removed 0 bases at V and 2 bases at J, with 8 bases between. Germline V CDR1 and CDR2: SGHRS, YFSETQ. CDR3 length: 15 amino acids. The CDR3 is CASSLGGSNTGELFF. The CDR3 DNA follows: TGCGCCAGCAGCTTGGGCGGGTCAAACACCGGGGAGCTGTTTTTT.

The chain links TRBV15 to TRBJ1-5; 11 positions match TRBD1. CDR1 and CDR2 (germline): LNHNV, YYDKDF (reference sequence). V lost 0 bases to trimming and J lost 7 bases; unmatched junction nucleotides: 5. This CDR3 spans 16 amino acids. DNA for the CDR3: TGTGCCACCAGCAGAGACGGGGGGACAGGGGGGCAGCCCCAGCATTTT. It is translated as CATSRDGGTGGQPQHF.

This clone appeared once. The chain employs TRBV27 and TRBJ2-7; maybe TRBD1 (6 bases). V shed 8 bases and J shed 1 base, with 12 bases lying between them. The CDR3 length is 13 residues. The V gene's germline CDR1 is MNHEY and CDR2 SMNVEV (reference sequence). The CDR3 loop reads CASGPTGSYEQYF. CDR3 sequence (DNA): TGTGCCAGCGGTCCCACAGGGTCCTACGAGCAGTACTTC.